This T cell receptor beta chain was captured in a study of CD8 T cells in ankylosing spondylitis. Study results and caveats: For ankylosing spondylitis blood, a TCR beta motif of seven to nine highly homologous variants appeared characteristic.

TCRdb called the 5' RACE reads again in MiXCR, with one record for every CDR3 protein. This sample yields around 230,000 distinct CDR3 sequences, of which around 9.1% are seen a single time; approximately 7% belongs to the top ten. This clonotype was recorded at least ten times. The antigen is not known. Germline lookup yields CDR1 ENHRY and CDR2 SYGVKD. The CDR3 is 16 residues long. Trimming took 7 bases from V and 0 from J, leaving 15 bases between them. The receptor was derived from a male donor with ankylosing spondylitis or in good health (not recorded which). The sample consisted of blood, either unsorted or a sorted T cell fraction (not recorded which). V is TRBV10-3 and J is TRBJ2-2; D could derive from TRBD1 or TRBD2 (5 bases each). DNA for the CDR3: TGTGCCATCAATGGGGGAGAGCTACCGAACACCGGGGAGCTGTTTTTT. It codes for CAINGGELPNTGELFF.